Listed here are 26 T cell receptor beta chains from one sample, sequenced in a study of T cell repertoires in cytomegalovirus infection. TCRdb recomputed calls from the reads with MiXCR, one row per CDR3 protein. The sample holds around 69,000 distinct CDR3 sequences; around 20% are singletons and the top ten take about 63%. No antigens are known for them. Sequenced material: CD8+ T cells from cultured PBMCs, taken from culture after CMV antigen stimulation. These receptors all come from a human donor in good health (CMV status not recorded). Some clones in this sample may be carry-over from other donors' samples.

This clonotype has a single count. CDR3 DNA: TGTGCCATCAGTGATCCCCCCTTAGACAGGAACACTGAAGCTTTCTTT. This encodes CAISDPPLDRNTEAFF. The chain uses TRBV10-3 and TRBJ1-1; D possibly corresponds to TRBD1 (5 bases). The CDR3 sequence is 16 residues long. V dropped 3 bases and J dropped 1 base, with 15 bases sitting between them. Germline V CDR1 and CDR2: ENHRY, SYGVKD.

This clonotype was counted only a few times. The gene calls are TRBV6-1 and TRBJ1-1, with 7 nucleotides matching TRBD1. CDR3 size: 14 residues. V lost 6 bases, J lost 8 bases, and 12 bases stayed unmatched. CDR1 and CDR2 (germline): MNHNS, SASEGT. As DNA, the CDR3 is TGTGCCAGCAGCCCGACGACAGGGTTTACGGAAGCTTTCTTT. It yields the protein CASSPTTGFTEAFF.

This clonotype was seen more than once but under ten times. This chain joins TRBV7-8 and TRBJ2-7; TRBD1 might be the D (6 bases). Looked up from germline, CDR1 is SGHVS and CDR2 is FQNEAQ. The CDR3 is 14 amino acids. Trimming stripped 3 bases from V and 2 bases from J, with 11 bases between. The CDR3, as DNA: TGTGCCAGCAGCTTTAGGACAGTTACCTACGAGCAGTACTTC. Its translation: CASSFRTVTYEQYF.

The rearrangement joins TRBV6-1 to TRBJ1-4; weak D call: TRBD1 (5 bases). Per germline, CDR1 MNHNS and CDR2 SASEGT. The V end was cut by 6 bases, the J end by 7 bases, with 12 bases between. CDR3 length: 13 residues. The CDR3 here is CASRRGSGEKLFF. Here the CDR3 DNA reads TGTGCCAGCAGGAGGGGTTCTGGTGAAAAACTGTTTTTT.

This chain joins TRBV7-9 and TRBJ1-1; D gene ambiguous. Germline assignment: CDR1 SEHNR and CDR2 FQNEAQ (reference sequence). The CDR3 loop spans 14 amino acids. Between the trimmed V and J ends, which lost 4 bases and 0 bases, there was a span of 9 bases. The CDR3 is CASSSSSMNTEAFF. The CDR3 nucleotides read TGTGCCAGCAGCTCAAGCTCGATGAACACTGAAGCTTTCTTT.

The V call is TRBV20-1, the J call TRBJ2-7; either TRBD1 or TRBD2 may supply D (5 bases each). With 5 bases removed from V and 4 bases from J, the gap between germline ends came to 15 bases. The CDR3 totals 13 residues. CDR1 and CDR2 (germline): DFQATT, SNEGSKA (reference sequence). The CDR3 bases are TGCAGTGCTCGGTGGCGCGAGGGGTACGAGCAGTACTTC. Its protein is CSARWREGYEQYF.

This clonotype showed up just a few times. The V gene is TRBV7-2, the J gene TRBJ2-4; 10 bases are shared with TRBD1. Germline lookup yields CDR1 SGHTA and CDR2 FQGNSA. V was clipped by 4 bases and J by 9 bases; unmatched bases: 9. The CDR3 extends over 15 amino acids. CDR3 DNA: TGTGCCAGCAGCTCCGGGACAGGGGCCCGAGGCATTCAGTACTTC. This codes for CASSSGTGARGIQYF.

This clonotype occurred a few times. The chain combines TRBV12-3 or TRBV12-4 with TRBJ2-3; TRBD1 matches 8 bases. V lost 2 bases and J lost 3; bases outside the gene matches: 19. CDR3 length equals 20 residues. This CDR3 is CASSLPTMYGQGLSTDTQYF. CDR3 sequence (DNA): TGTGCCAGCAGTTTACCTACCATGTACGGACAGGGATTGTCGACAGATACGCAGTATTTT.

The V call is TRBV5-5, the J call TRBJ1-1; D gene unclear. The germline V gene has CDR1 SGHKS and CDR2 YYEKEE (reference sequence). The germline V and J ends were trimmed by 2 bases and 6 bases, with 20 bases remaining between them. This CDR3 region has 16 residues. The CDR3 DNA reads TGTGCCAGCAGCTTATGGACGGACCTAATAACAGCTGAAGCTTTCTTT. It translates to CASSLWTDLITAEAFF.

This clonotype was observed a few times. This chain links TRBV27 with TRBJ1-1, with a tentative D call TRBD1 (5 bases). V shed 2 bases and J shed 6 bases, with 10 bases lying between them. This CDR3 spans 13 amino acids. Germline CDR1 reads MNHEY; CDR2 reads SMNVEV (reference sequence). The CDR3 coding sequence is TGTGCCAGCAGTTTAGGCGGGGGGGCTGAAGCTTTCTTT. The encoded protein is CASSLGGGAEAFF.

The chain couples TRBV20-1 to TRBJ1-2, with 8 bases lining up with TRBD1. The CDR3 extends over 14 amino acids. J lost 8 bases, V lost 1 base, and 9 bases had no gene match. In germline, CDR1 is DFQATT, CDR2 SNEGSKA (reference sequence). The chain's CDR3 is CSARGTGRKKGYTF. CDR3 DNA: TGCAGTGCTAGAGGGACAGGGAGGAAGAAGGGCTACACCTTC.

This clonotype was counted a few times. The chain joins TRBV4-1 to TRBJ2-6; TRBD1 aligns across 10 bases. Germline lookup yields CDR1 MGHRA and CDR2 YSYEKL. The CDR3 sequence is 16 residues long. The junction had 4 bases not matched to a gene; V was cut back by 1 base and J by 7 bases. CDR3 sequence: CASSQGGQGRANVLTF. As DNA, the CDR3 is TGCGCCAGCAGCCAAGGGGGACAGGGGCGAGCCAACGTCCTGACTTTC.

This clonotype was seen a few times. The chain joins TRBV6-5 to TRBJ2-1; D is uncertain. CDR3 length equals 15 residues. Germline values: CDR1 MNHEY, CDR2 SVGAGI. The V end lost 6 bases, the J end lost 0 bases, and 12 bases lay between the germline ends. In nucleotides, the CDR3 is TGTGCCAGCAGCTTGACCCTGAGCTCCTACAATGAGCAGTTCTTC. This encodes CASSLTLSSYNEQFF.

CDR3 protein: CASSLDWTGRGGYTF. DNA for the CDR3: TGTGCCAGCAGCTTAGATTGGACAGGGCGGGGAGGCTACACCTTC. This chain joins TRBV7-8 and TRBJ1-2; 8 bases align to TRBD1. Germline trimming cut 1 base from V and 8 bases from J; bases unmatched to any gene: 9. This CDR3 is built from 15 residues. Per germline, CDR1 SGHVS and CDR2 FQNEAQ.

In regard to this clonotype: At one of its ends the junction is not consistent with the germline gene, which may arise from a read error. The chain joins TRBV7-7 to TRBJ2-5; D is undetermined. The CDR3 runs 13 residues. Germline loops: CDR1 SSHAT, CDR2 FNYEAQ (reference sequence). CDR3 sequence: CASSLSLSETQYF. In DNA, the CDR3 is TGTGCTAGCAGCTTAAGTCTTTCGGAGACCCAGTACTTC.

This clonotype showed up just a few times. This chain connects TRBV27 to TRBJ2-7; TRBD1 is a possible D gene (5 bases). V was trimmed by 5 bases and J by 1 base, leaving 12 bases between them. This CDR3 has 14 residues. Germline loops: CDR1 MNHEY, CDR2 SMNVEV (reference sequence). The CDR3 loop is CASSPRQPSYEQYF. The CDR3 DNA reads TGTGCCAGCAGTCCCCGACAGCCTTCCTACGAGCAGTACTTC.

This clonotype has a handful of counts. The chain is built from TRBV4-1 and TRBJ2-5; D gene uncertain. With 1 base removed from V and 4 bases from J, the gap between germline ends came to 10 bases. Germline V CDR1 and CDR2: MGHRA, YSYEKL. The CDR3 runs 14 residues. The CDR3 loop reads CASSQGFELETQYF. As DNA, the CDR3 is TGCGCCAGCAGCCAAGGGTTTGAGTTAGAGACCCAGTACTTC.

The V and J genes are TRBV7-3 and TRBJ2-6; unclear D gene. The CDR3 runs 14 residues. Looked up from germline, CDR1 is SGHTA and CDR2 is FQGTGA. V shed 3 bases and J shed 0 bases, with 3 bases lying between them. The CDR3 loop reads CASSFDSGANVLTF. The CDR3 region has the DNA TGTGCCAGCAGCTTCGACTCTGGGGCCAACGTCCTGACTTTC.

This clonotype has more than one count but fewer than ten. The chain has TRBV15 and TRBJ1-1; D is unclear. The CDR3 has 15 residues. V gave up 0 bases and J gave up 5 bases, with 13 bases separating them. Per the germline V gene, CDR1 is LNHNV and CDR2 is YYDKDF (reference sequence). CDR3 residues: CATSRDDSFTTEAFF. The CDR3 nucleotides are TGTGCCACCAGCAGAGATGACTCCTTTACGACTGAAGCTTTCTTT.

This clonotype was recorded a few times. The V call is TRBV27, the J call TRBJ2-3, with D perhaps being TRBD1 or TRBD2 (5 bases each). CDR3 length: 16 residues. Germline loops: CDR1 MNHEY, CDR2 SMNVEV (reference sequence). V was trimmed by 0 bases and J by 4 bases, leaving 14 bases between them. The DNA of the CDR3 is TGTGCCAGCAGTTTATCGAGGCTAGCAGGGTCAGATACGCAGTATTTT. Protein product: CASSLSRLAGSDTQYF.

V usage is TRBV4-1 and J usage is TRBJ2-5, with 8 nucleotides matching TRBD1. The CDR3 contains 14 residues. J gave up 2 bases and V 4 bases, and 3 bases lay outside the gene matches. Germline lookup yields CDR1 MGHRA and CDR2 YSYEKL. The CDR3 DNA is TGCGCCAGCAGCCCCCGGGACAGGCAAGAGACCCAGTACTTC. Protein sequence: CASSPRDRQETQYF.

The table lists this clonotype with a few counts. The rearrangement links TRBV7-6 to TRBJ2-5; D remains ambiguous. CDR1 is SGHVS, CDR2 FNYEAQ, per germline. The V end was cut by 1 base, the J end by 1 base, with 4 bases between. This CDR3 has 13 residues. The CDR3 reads CASSLEIQETQYF. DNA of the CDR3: TGTGCCAGCAGCTTAGAAATCCAAGAGACCCAGTACTTC.

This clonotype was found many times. The CDR3 protein is CATSVITGSQETQYF. The CDR3 DNA sequence: TGTGCCACCAGTGTCATTACAGGATCTCAAGAGACCCAGTACTTC. The chain combines TRBV15 with TRBJ2-5; D is perhaps TRBD1 (5 bases). CDR3 length: 15 amino acids. V gave up 6 bases and J gave up 2 bases, with 16 bases separating them. Germline CDR1 is LNHNV and CDR2 is YYDKDF (reference sequence).

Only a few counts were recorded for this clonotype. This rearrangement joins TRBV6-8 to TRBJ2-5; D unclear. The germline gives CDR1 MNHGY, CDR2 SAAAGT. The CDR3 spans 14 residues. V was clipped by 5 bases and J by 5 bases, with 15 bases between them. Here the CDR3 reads CASSHDWGGETQYF. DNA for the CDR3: TGTGCCAGCAGTCACGACTGGGGTGGGGAGACCCAGTACTTC.

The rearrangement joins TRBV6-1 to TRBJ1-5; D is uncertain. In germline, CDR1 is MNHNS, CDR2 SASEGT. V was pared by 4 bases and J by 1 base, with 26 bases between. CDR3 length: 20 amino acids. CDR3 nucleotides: TGTGCCAGCAGTGCCCCTTGGCTCTGGACCGAATCCTTAAGCAATCAGCCCCAGCATTTT. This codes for CASSAPWLWTESLSNQPQHF.

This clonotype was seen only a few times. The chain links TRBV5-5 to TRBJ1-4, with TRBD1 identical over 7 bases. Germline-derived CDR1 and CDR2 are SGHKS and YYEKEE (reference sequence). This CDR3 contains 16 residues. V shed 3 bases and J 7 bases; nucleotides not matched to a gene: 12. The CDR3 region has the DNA TGTGCCAGCAGCTGGACCTCTGGGGACAGCAGTGAAAAACTGTTTTTT. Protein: CASSWTSGDSSEKLFF.